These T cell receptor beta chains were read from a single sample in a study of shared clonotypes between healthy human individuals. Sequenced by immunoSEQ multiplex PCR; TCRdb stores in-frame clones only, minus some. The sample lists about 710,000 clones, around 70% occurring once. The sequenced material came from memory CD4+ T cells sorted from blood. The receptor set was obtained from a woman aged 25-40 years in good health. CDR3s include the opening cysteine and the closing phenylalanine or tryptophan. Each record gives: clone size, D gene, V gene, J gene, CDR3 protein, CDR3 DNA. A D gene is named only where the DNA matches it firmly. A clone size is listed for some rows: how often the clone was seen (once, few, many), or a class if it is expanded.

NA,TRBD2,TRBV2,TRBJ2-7,CASRGGLAGDEQYF,TGTGCCAGCCGAGGCGGGCTAGCGGGAGACGAGCAGTACTTC
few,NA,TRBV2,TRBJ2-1,CASGQYNEQFF,TGTGCCAGCGGACAGTACAATGAGCAGTTCTTC
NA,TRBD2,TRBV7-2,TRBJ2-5,CASSPGRGGTQYF,TGTGCCAGCAGCCCCGGGAGGGGCGGGACCCAGTACTTC
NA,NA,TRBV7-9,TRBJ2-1,CASSSVMSSYNEQFF,TGTGCCAGCAGCTCTGTTATGAGCTCCTACAATGAGCAGTTCTTC
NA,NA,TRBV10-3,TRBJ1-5,CAISESIYTGIQPQHF,TGTGCCATCAGTGAGTCAATCTATACAGGGATTCAGCCCCAGCATTTT
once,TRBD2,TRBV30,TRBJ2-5,CAWMIAGGGGTQYF,TGTGCCTGGATGATCGCGGGAGGGGGTGGGACCCAGTACTTC
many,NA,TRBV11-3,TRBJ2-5,CASSLSAGSIETQYF,TGTGCCAGCAGCTTATCGGCGGGATCCATTGAGACCCAGTACTTC
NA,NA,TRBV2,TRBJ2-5,CASTPTGNQETQYF,TGTGCCAGCACTCCGACAGGAAATCAAGAGACCCAGTACTTC
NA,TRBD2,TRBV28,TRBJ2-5,CASSLRLAGGARRVQETQYF,TGTGCCAGCAGTTTAAGACTAGCGGGAGGGGCCAGGCGGGTACAAGAGACCCAGTACTTC
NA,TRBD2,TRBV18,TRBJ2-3,CASSPSGSGTDTQYF,TGTGCCAGCTCACCGAGCGGGAGCGGCACAGATACGCAGTATTTT
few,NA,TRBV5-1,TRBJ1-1,CASSPTHRDNTEAFF,TGCGCCAGCAGCCCGACCCACAGGGATAACACTGAAGCTTTCTTT
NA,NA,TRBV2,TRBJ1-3,CASSSRQISSGNTIYF,TGTGCCAGCAGTTCCCGACAGATATCCTCTGGAAACACCATATATTTT
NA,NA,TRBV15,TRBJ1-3,CATSRDRIGNTIYF,TGTGCCACCAGCAGAGACAGGATCGGAAACACCATATATTTT
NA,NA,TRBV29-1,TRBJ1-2,CSVDMGNYGYTF,TGCAGCGTTGATATGGGGAACTATGGCTACACCTTC
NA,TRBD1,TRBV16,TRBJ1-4,CASSPSFTGGDGKLFF,TGTGCCAGCAGCCCATCTTTCACAGGGGGCGATGGAAAACTGTTTTTT
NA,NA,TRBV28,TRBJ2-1,CASSLSVSEGEQFF,TGTGCCAGCAGTTTATCGGTTAGTGAGGGTGAGCAGTTCTTC
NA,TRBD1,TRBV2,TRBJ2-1,CASSPGTGGNEQFF,TGTGCCAGCAGCCCCGGGACAGGGGGCAATGAGCAGTTCTTC
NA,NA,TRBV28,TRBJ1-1,CASSFARGSTEAFF,TGTGCCAGCAGTTTTGCCAGGGGAAGCACTGAAGCTTTCTTT
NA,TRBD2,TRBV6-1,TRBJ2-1,CASGGLAGAEQFF,TGTGCCAGCGGGGGACTAGCGGGAGCCGAGCAGTTCTTC
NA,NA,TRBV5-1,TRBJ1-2,CASSTTDVVGGVNLYSYTF,TGCGCCAGCAGCACTACCGACGTCGTGGGAGGGGTTAACCTCTATAGCTACACCTTC
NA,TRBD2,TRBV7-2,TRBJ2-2,CASTWSRQRDAGELFF,TGTGCCAGCACCTGGTCGAGGCAGCGGGACGCCGGGGAGCTGTTTTTT
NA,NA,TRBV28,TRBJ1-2,CASRTFRVYGYTF,TGTGCCAGCAGGACCTTTCGCGTTTATGGCTACACCTTC
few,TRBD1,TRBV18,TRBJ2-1,CASSQTGDSRQFF,TGTGCCAGCTCACAGACAGGGGACTCGCGTCAGTTCTTC
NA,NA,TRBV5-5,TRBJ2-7,CASSLGGTADEQYF,TGTGCCAGCAGCTTGGGGGGGACTGCAGACGAGCAGTACTTC
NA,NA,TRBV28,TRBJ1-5,CASLGGTTKQPQHF,TGTGCCAGCTTAGGGGGAACCACGAAACAGCCCCAGCATTTT
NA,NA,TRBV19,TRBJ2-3,CASSNSGTDTQYF,TGTGCCAGTAGCAACTCCGGGACGGATACGCAGTATTTT
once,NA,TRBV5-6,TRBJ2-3,CASSYTMGPQYF,TGTGCCAGCAGCTACACCATGGGGCCGCAGTATTTT
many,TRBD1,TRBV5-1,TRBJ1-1,CASSLQGGAYTEAFF,TGCGCCAGCAGCTTGCAAGGGGGCGCGTACACTGAAGCTTTCTTT
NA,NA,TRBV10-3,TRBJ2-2,CAISEPDGGRNTGELFF,TGTGCCATCAGTGAGCCGGATGGGGGTAGAAACACCGGGGAGCTGTTTTTT
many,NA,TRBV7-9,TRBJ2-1,CASSFVRETGVPVEQFF,TGTGCCAGCAGCTTTGTTCGGGAGACGGGAGTACCTGTTGAGCAGTTCTTC
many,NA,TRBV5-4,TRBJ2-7,CASSLMGNYEQYF,TGTGCCAGCAGCTTAATGGGGAACTACGAGCAGTACTTC
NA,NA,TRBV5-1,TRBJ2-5,CASSLGSLGLETQYF,TGCGCCAGCAGCTTGGGAAGTCTAGGGCTCGAGACCCAGTACTTC
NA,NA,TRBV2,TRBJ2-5,CASSRNQETQYF,TGTGCCAGCAGTCGTAACCAAGAGACCCAGTACTTC
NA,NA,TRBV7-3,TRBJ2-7,CASSPTVSGEQYF,TGTGCCAGCAGCCCGACTGTTTCCGGCGAGCAGTACTTC
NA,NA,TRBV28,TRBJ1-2,CASMGTKAPRESYTF,TGTGCCAGCATGGGAACTAAAGCTCCCCGGGAGAGCTACACCTTC
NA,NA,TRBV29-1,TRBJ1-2,CSVTGRFGYGYTF,TGCAGCGTAACAGGGAGGTTCGGCTATGGCTACACCTTC
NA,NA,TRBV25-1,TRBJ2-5,CASSVGSWETQYF,TGTGCCAGCAGTGTCGGAAGCTGGGAGACCCAGTACTTC
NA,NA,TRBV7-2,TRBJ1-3,CASSNPGTETGNTIYF,TGTGCCAGCAGCAACCCCGGGACGGAAACTGGAAACACCATATATTTT
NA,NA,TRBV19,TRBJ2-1,CASSMNPSLNEQFF,TGTGCCAGTAGTATGAATCCCTCCCTCAATGAGCAGTTCTTC
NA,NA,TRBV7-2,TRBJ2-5,CASSLESGEETQYF,TGTGCCAGCAGCTTAGAGTCCGGGGAAGAGACCCAGTACTTC
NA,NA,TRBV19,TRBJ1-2,CASSMDHKSGYTF,TGTGCCAGTAGTATGGACCACAAGAGCGGCTACACCTTC
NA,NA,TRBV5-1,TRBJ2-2,CASSLGQPNTGELFF,TGCGCCAGCAGCTTAGGACAGCCGAACACCGGGGAGCTGTTTTTT
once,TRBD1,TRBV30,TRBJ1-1,CAWNRQGARGAFF,TGTGCCTGGAACAGACAGGGGGCGCGGGGAGCTTTCTTT
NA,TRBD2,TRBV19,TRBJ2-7,CASSMAGGPIEQYF,TGTGCCAGTAGTATGGCGGGAGGGCCAATCGAGCAGTACTTC
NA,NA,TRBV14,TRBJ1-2,CASSPRSGDGYTF,TGTGCCAGCAGCCCCCGGTCAGGGGATGGCTACACCTTC
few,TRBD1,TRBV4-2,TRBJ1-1,CASSRLSGTGQGTEAFF,TGTGCCAGCAGCCGCCTATCGGGGACAGGACAAGGCACTGAAGCTTTCTTT
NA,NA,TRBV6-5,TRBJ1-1,CASSPGSTEAFF,TGTGCCAGCAGCCCAGGGAGCACTGAAGCTTTCTTT
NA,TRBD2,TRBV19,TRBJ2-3,CASSIQGTSGNTDTQYF,TGTGCCAGTAGTATCCAGGGGACTAGCGGGAACACAGATACGCAGTATTTT
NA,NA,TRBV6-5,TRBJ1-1,CASSRATGPKEAFF,TGTGCCAGCAGTCGCGCGACAGGCCCGAAGGAAGCTTTCTTT